These 28 T cell receptor beta chains share one sample of origin, sequenced in a study of Graves' ophthalmopathy and Graves' hyperthyroidism. Amplification targeted the TCR beta CDR3 regions, with RNA transcripts as the source material. Second-round multiplex PCR came after first-round RT-PCR with HTBI primers. From the multiplex PCR reads, TCRdb called clonotypes with MiXCR, one entry per CDR3 protein. The profile shows over a million distinct CDR3 sequences, about 38% of them singletons. Sample: peripheral blood or thyroid tissue (not recorded which). These receptors were obtained from an adult man with Graves' hyperthyroidism.

Points on this clonotype: Here the CDR3 omits its conserved ending phenylalanine or tryptophan, so a read error is the likely source. The DNA is left out, because the CDR3 cannot be placed on it with certainty; the CDR3 is given as TCRdb lists it. V is TRBV9 and J is TRBJ2-6; TRBD1, the D gene given by the table, was not confirmed from the DNA. Looked up from germline, CDR1 is SGDLS and CDR2 is YYNGEE. The CDR3 spans 9 residues, counting both ends. CDR3 protein: CASSAQWAT.

The table lists this clonotype with a few counts. This sequence may be a read error, since a much larger clone differs from it by one base. The chain recombines TRBV20-1 with TRBJ2-5; D is undetermined. Trimming cost V 3 bases and J 5 bases, with 13 bases left between them. The CDR3 is made up of 13 amino acids. CDR1 is DFQATT, CDR2 SNEGSKA, per germline (reference sequence). The CDR3, as DNA: TGCAGTGCTAGTTTGTCTCCTGAGGAGACCCAGTACTTC. Protein: CSASLSPEETQYF.

Regarding this clonotype: The junction shows a germline mismatch at one end, possibly a read error. The gene calls are TRBV10-2 and TRBJ1-5, with 8 bases that match TRBD1. Germline CDR1 reads WSHSY; CDR2 reads SAAADI. CDR3 size: 15 residues. CDR3 amino acids: CASSPAGQDNQPQHF. CDR3 DNA: TGTGCCAGCAGTCCAGCGGGACAGGACAATCAGCCCCAGCATTTT.

In its sample, this clonotype was seen a few times. V usage is TRBV25-1 and J usage is TRBJ2-7; 7 bases line up with TRBD1. This CDR3 contains 15 residues. The V gene end was trimmed by 4 bases and the J gene end by 8 bases; junction bases not matched to a gene: 14. Looked up from germline, CDR1 is MGHDK and CDR2 is SYGVNS. CDR3 sequence (DNA): TGTGCCAGCAGTGTACAGGGGTCCAACCCCTTCCAGCAGTACTTC. Translating gives CASSVQGSNPFQQYF.

This clonotype was detected ten times or more. The chain combines TRBV7-8 with TRBJ1-2, with D maybe TRBD1 (6 bases). CDR3 length: 16 amino acids. Germline V gives CDR1 SGHVS, CDR2 FQNEAQ. Trimming cost V 3 bases and J 0 bases, with 14 bases left between them. The CDR3 here is CASSFQGRQANYGYTF. For the CDR3, the DNA is TGTGCCAGCAGCTTCCAGGGGCGTCAAGCTAACTATGGCTACACCTTC.

This clonotype was observed at least ten times. J is TRBJ2-5 and V is TRBV7-8; 7 nucleotides match TRBD1. The CDR3 contains 15 residues. With V trimmed by 5 bases and J by 1 base, 7 bases remained unmatched. The V gene's germline CDR1 is SGHVS and CDR2 FQNEAQ. The CDR3 region is CASSTTDRTQETQYF. The DNA for the CDR3 is TGTGCCAGCAGCACAACGGACAGGACCCAAGAGACCCAGTACTTC.

Only a few counts were recorded for this clonotype. V gene TRBV7-2 combines with J gene TRBJ1-5; the D is unclear. Germline V lookup: CDR1 SGHTA, CDR2 FQGNSA. This CDR3 is 13 amino acids long. V was cut by 7 bases and J by 4 bases, with 11 bases left in between. Here the CDR3 reads CASTPGANQPQHF. For the CDR3, the DNA is TGTGCCAGCACCCCGGGTGCGAATCAGCCCCAGCATTTT.

The chain has TRBV19 and TRBJ2-7; a weak D match, TRBD2 (5 bases). Germline CDR1 and CDR2: LNHDA and SQIVND (reference sequence). Between the trimmed V and J ends, which lost 5 bases and 0 bases, there was a span of 11 bases. The CDR3 extends over 14 amino acids. CDR3 sequence: CASSVGSDSYEQYF. CDR3 coding DNA: TGTGCCAGTAGTGTGGGGAGCGACTCCTACGAGCAGTACTTC.

The chain combines TRBV7-2 with TRBJ2-7; 8 bases map to TRBD2. V trimming: 7 bases; J trimming: 7 bases; junction bases outside the gene matches: 18. CDR1 is SGHTA, CDR2 FQGNSA, per germline. CDR3 length: 16 amino acids. CDR3 region: CASNPGSGSLMGEQYF. For the CDR3, the DNA is TGTGCCAGCAACCCTGGAAGCGGGAGCCTTATGGGGGAGCAGTACTTC.

This clonotype was counted between two and nine times. This rearrangement joins TRBV9 to TRBJ1-5; possible D gene TRBD1, 6 bases. V was clipped by 3 bases and J by 3 bases, with 13 bases between them. CDR1 and CDR2 from the germline V gene are SGDLS and YYNGEE. The CDR3 runs to 15 residues. The CDR3 DNA is TGTGCCAGCAGCGCCACAGGGTTCGTCAATCAGCCCCAGCATTTT. Residues: CASSATGFVNQPQHF.

This chain connects TRBV6-2 or TRBV6-3 to TRBJ2-5, with D perhaps TRBD1 (5 bases). The CDR3 consists of 15 residues. Trimming took off 4 bases at V and 3 bases at J, with 15 bases between the two ends. The V gene's germline CDR1 is MNHEY and CDR2 SVGEGT. For the CDR3, the DNA is TGTGCCAGCAGTTCCTCAAGACAGTTTGAAGAGACCCAGTACTTC. Protein product: CASSSSRQFEETQYF.

In its sample, this clonotype was seen a few times. The chain carries TRBV7-6 and TRBJ1-2; TRBD1 matches 7 bases. The V and J ends lost 5 bases and 3 bases, in that order; junction bases with no gene match: 6. This CDR3 spans 14 amino acids. CDR1 is SGHVS, CDR2 FNYEAQ, per germline. This CDR3 reads CASSRQGLDYGYTF. CDR3 coding DNA: TGTGCCAGCAGCAGACAGGGTCTCGACTATGGCTACACCTTC.

This clonotype came up many times. Here the CDR3 DNA reads TGTGCCAGCAGCCAAGGCCGGGACACTTTCTACGAGCAGTACTTC. It specifies CASSQGRDTFYEQYF. The chain recombines TRBV14 with TRBJ2-7; D is possibly TRBD1 (6 bases). Per germline, CDR1 SGHDN and CDR2 FVKESK. This CDR3 contains 15 residues. V was trimmed by 1 base and J by 3 bases, leaving 13 bases between them.

The table lists this clonotype with many counts. The chain combines TRBV14 with TRBJ1-4; the D gene is possibly TRBD1 (5 bases). CDR3 length: 18 residues. Between the trimmed V and J ends, which lost 4 bases and 7 bases, there was a span of 25 bases. From germline, CDR1 is SGHDN and CDR2 FVKESK. The CDR3 loop is CASSPRRRTPGDGEKLFF. The CDR3 coding sequence is TGTGCCAGCAGCCCAAGACGAAGGACACCCGGGGATGGTGAAAAACTGTTTTTT.

This clonotype was observed at least ten times. This chain joins TRBV2 and TRBJ2-5; D may be TRBD2 (6 bases). CDR1 is SNHLY, CDR2 FYNNEI, per germline. The CDR3 runs to 13 residues. The ends were cut back, 6 bases at V and 5 bases at J, with 13 bases in the middle. Here the CDR3 DNA reads TGTGCCAGCAGGCGACTAGGGGAGGAGACCCAGTACTTC. Protein sequence: CASRRLGEETQYF.

The chain recombines TRBV7-9 with TRBJ1-5; 10 bases fit TRBD1. V lost 1 base to trimming and J lost 4 bases; unmatched junction nucleotides: 7. The germline CDR1 and CDR2 sequences are SEHNR and FQNEAQ (reference sequence). This CDR3 region has 17 residues. CDR3 nucleotides: TGTGCCAGCAGCTTAGGGCGGGACAGGGGCCTAAATCAGCCCCAGCATTTT. Translation gives CASSLGRDRGLNQPQHF.

The V gene is TRBV5-1, the J gene TRBJ2-5, with 13 bases aligning to TRBD2. Germline V gene lookup returns CDR1 SGHRS and CDR2 YFSETQ. V shed 4 bases and J 9 bases; nucleotides not matched to a gene: 3. The CDR3 loop spans 13 amino acids. The CDR3 spells CASSTTSGGAQYF. The CDR3 region has the DNA TGCGCCAGCAGCACTACTAGCGGGGGGGCCCAGTACTTC.

The rearrangement uses TRBV10-3 and TRBJ2-6; 10 positions agree with TRBD1. Trimming removed 4 bases from V and 4 bases from J; junction bases left unmatched: 4. The CDR3 has 16 residues. Germline V gene data show CDR1 as ENHRY and CDR2 as SYGVKD. The CDR3: CAISAGQGSGANVLTF. The DNA of the CDR3 is TGTGCCATCAGTGCGGGACAGGGGAGCGGGGCCAACGTCCTGACTTTC.

This clonotype has a count of ten or more. The chain employs TRBV4-3 and TRBJ1-4; no clear D. CDR1 is LGHNA and CDR2 is YSLEER in the germline V gene. The CDR3 has 16 amino acids. Between the trimmed V and J ends, which lost 0 bases and 2 bases, there was a span of 10 bases. CDR3 protein: CASSQDGRATNEKLFF. CDR3 DNA: TGCGCCAGCAGCCAAGATGGGCGGGCGACTAATGAAAAACTGTTTTTT.

The chain recombines TRBV7-1 with TRBJ1-4, with 10 positions matching TRBD1. TRBV7-1 falls under the ORF class, with uncertain function. The length of the CDR3 is 13 residues. V trimming: 5 bases; J trimming: 9 bases; junction bases outside the gene matches: 3. CDR3 sequence reads: CASSTTGGQKLFF. The CDR3 DNA reads TGTGCCAGCAGCACGACAGGGGGCCAAAAACTGTTTTTT.

This clonotype has a count of ten or more. The chain joins TRBV10-3 to TRBJ1-2, with 9 bases fitting TRBD1. The CDR3 has 16 amino acids. V dropped 5 bases and J dropped 4; count of bases not matched to a gene: 11. The V gene's germline CDR1 is ENHRY and CDR2 SYGVKD. The CDR3 DNA reads as TGTGCCATCAGTTCCAACACAGGGGGCGCCGGCTATGGCTACACCTTC. It specifies CAISSNTGGAGYGYTF.

The rearrangement links TRBV28 to TRBJ2-5; 8 nucleotides agree with TRBD1. CDR3 size: 17 residues. From germline, CDR1 is MDHEN and CDR2 SYDVKM. V gave up 8 bases and J gave up 7 bases; unmatched junction bases: 21. The CDR3 nucleotides read TGTGCCAGCGCGCCGGCACCACGGACAGGGCAAAGAGGGACCCAGTACTTC. This encodes CASAPAPRTGQRGTQYF.

The sample holds many counts of this clonotype. The V and J genes are TRBV7-2 and TRBJ1-6; 10 nucleotides align to TRBD1. In germline, CDR1 is SGHTA, CDR2 FQGNSA. This CDR3 has 16 residues. J gave up 4 bases and V 2 bases, and 2 bases lay outside the gene matches. The CDR3 sequence is CASSLRDRGYNSPLHF. The CDR3 nucleotides are TGTGCCAGCAGCTTAAGGGACAGGGGATATAATTCACCCCTCCACTTT.

V and J are TRBV5-4 and TRBJ2-2; D is perhaps TRBD1 (6 bases). This CDR3 contains 16 residues. Per germline, CDR1 SGHNT and CDR2 YYREEE (reference sequence). V was clipped by 0 bases and J by 0 bases, with 9 bases between them. CDR3 in DNA: TGTGCCAGCAGCTTGGGAGGACAGCCGAACACCGGGGAGCTGTTTTTT. Its protein is CASSLGGQPNTGELFF.

The genes are TRBV9 and TRBJ2-7, with 7 bases aligning to TRBD2. J was trimmed by 6 bases and V by 3 bases; bases with no gene match: 9. This CDR3 has 14 amino acids. Per the germline V gene, CDR1 is SGDLS and CDR2 is YYNGEE. The CDR3 sequence: CASSDTGGSGEQYF. As DNA, the CDR3 is TGTGCCAGCAGCGACACCGGGGGGTCTGGCGAGCAGTACTTC.

V gene TRBV10-3 combines with J gene TRBJ1-1, with D possibly TRBD1 on 6 matching bases. Trimming shortened V by 1 base and J by 3 bases, and 6 bases separated the two germline ends. This CDR3 spans 13 amino acids. Germline V gene lookup returns CDR1 ENHRY and CDR2 SYGVKD. CDR3 coding DNA: TGTGCCATCAGTGAGTACAGGGACACTGAAGCTTTCTTT. Protein product: CAISEYRDTEAFF.

This clonotype was observed many times. V is TRBV5-1 and J is TRBJ2-5; 7 bases are a match to TRBD2. The junction had 11 bases not matched to a gene; V was cut back by 4 bases and J by 5 bases. Germline V gene lookup returns CDR1 SGHRS and CDR2 YFSETQ. The CDR3 runs to 15 residues. The CDR3 bases are TGCGCCAGCAGCCCCGGGACTATCAATTCGGAGACCCAGTACTTC. It yields the protein CASSPGTINSETQYF.

This clonotype was counted at least ten times. The rearrangement links TRBV7-9 to TRBJ1-1; the D is unclear. V lost 0 bases and J lost 3, with 14 bases in between. CDR3 length: 16 amino acids. Germline CDR1 reads SEHNR; CDR2 reads FQNEAQ (reference sequence). CDR3 sequence (DNA): TGTGCCAGCAGCTTAGCGCGAGGATTTCGGGACACTGAAGCTTTCTTT. It encodes CASSLARGFRDTEAFF.